The T cell receptor (beta chain) under discussion was sequenced for a study of cytomegalovirus exposure and HLA in healthy donors. General observations from the study: By HLA locus, TCR association rates varied in a later analysis, with DRB1 showing the most and HLA-C the fewest. Rare TCR sequences predominated, though certain public TCRs were found in many donors. In an earlier analysis, about 87% or about 30%: the productive usage of most TCR beta V segments.

This clone was seen just once. Its antigen is undetermined. The PCR ran on 60 Vbeta and 13 Jbeta primers. Some clones are missing from TCRdb's copy, which holds only in-frame ones; the method was immunoSEQ multiplex PCR. Altogether around 94,000 clones are present, 70% to 90% being singletons, with the ten largest covering approximately 2.4%. The V end was cut by 2 bases, the J end by 0 bases, with 10 bases between. The CDR3 is 16 amino acids. In germline, CDR1 is KGHSH, CDR2 LQKENI. The V and J genes are TRBV18 and TRBJ1-4; D is unresolved. The TCR comes from a man aged 35 to 55 in good health and CMV-seronegative. Sample: PBMCs. The CDR3 coding sequence is TGTGCCAGCTCACCAATGGCCACCGCAACTAATGAAAAACTGTTTTTT. It codes for CASSPMATATNEKLFF.